One and the same sample provided the 7 T cell receptor beta chains below, sequenced in a study of blood T cells in healthy people across ages. It was with a sample-barcoded 5' primer and a J-beta primer mix that a second PCR of roughly 6 to 12 cycles was run. TCRdb reanalysed the 5' RACE reads using MiXCR and keeps one entry per CDR3 protein. Among some 700,000 distinct CDR3 sequences listed, around 40% were seen once. The sample comprised blood. The receptors come from an older woman in good health.

The chain combines TRBV20-1 with TRBJ2-1; TRBD2 aligns across 7 bases. The CDR3 contains 15 residues. With V trimmed by 6 bases and J by 8 bases, 16 bases remained unmatched. CDR1 is DFQATT, CDR2 SNEGSKA, per germline (reference sequence). The CDR3 DNA sequence: TGCAGTGCCTCACACAATAGCGGGTCTTACGATGAGCAGTTCTTC. Its translation is CSASHNSGSYDEQFF.

The chain is built from TRBV4-1 and TRBJ2-7; no clear D gene. Germline-derived CDR1 and CDR2 are MGHRA and YSYEKL. With 0 bases removed from V and 10 bases from J, the gap between germline ends came to 19 bases. This CDR3 contains 15 residues. The CDR3 sequence is CASSQDPSKQESQYF. Written as DNA, the CDR3 is TGCGCCAGCAGCCAAGATCCTTCAAAGCAAGAGTCCCAGTACTTC.

J is TRBJ2-1 and V is TRBV11-3; 9 bases fit TRBD2. V was pared by 4 bases and J by 8 bases, with 12 bases of the junction left unmatched. The CDR3 is 16 residues long. CDR1 and CDR2 from the germline V gene are SGHNT and YENEEA. Written as DNA, the CDR3 is TGTGCCAGCAGCTCCCGAGGTAGCGGGGGCGGGGATGAGCAGTTCTTC. It encodes CASSSRGSGGGDEQFF. Complete variable domain (other parts from reference TRBV11-3 and TRBJ2-1): EAGVVQSPRYKIIEKKQPVAFWCNPISGHNTLYWYLQNLGQGPELLIRYENEEAVDDSQLPKDRFSAERLKGVDSTLKIQPAELGDSAVYLCASSSRGSGGGDEQFFGPGTRLTVL.

This chain joins TRBV7-2 and TRBJ2-7; D might be TRBD2 (5 bases). Trimming removed 3 bases at V and 7 bases at J, with 19 bases between. CDR3 length: 15 amino acids. Germline V lookup: CDR1 SGHTA, CDR2 FQGNSA. The CDR3, as DNA: TGTGCCAGCAGCTTCTCGCGGGCCACCTACAATGAGCAGTACTTC. It is translated as CASSFSRATYNEQYF.

The rearrangement joins TRBV14 to TRBJ1-1; 9 bases match TRBD1. The germline V gene has CDR1 SGHDN and CDR2 FVKESK. The CDR3 has 15 amino acids. V lost 8 bases and J lost 6; bases outside the gene matches: 13. The DNA of the CDR3 is TGTGCCAGCTTTACCGGGACAGGGACCTTTGCTGAAGCTTTCTTT. It is translated as CASFTGTGTFAEAFF.

About this clonotype itself: Just one base apart from a much larger clone, this may be a read error. The chain employs TRBV6-2 or TRBV6-3 and TRBJ2-7, with 7 bases lining up with TRBD1. The CDR3 consists of 14 residues. Germline lookup yields CDR1 MNHEY and CDR2 SVGEGT. This CDR3 is CTSRPGTATIEQYF. The CDR3 coding sequence is TGTACCAGCAGACCCGGGACAGCTACGATCGAGCAGTACTTC.

The table lists this clonotype with a few counts. The chain joins TRBV20-1 to TRBJ2-1; tentatively, D is TRBD2 (6 bases). V was trimmed by 2 bases and J by 6 bases, leaving 17 bases between them. The CDR3 has 15 residues. CDR1 is DFQATT, CDR2 SNEGSKA, per germline (reference sequence). CDR3 DNA sequence: TGCAGTGCTAGAAGGTCTGAGACTAGAGGCAATGAGCAGTTCTTC. Its translation is CSARRSETRGNEQFF.